The clone carrying this T cell receptor beta chain has only a few counts. What it binds is not known. This sample is drawn from a study of CD4 T cells in relation to SARS-CoV-2 and coronaviruses. Unexposed donor CD4+ T cells date from about 2011-2018, before the COVID-19 pandemic. Isolation of CD4+ T cells took place after roughly nine days in culture. Testing used SARS-CoV-2 S/N and four cold-coronavirus spikes on unexposed-donor CD4+ T cells, cells permitting. PBMCs were plated at two million per well in IL-2-containing medium. CDR1 is SGHDT and CDR2 is YYEEEE in the germline V gene. The CDR3 is 16 amino acids. Trimming cost V 2 bases and J 1 base; bases outside gene matches: 7. Libraries were prepared by immunoSEQ multiplex PCR; TCRdb keeps only in-frame clonotypes and omits some of them. The sample lists about 20,000 clones; roughly 80% were seen once.

Material for sequencing was CD4+ T cells from PBMCs, cultured in vitro. The chain joins TRBV5-6 to TRBJ1-1, with 8 bases aligning to TRBD1. This clonotype originated in a human donor in good health. This CDR3 reads CASSFRLGQGNTEAFF. The CDR3 DNA is TGTGCCAGCAGCTTTAGGCTTGGACAGGGGAACACTGAAGCTTTCTTT. The whole variable domain, remainder taken from reference TRBV5-6 and TRBJ1-1, is DAGVTQSPTHLIKTRGQQVTLRCSPKSGHDTVSWYQQALGQGPQFIFQYYEEEERQRGNFPDRFSGHQFPNYSSELNVNALLLGDSALYLCASSFRLGQGNTEAFFGQGTRLTVV.